The T cell receptor beta chain under discussion was sequenced for a study of chemoradiotherapy in HPV16-positive cancers (dated 2022 in TCRdb). General notes on the study: Candidate HPV-specific T-cell clones and common TCR motifs were defined through functional T-cell assays on cells from a couple of HPV16-positive patients. Next, the candidate HPV-specific TCRs and motifs were followed in TCR repertoires from about 90 patients with HPV-related cancers. The study asked whether T-cell immunity against the HPV oncoproteins E6 and E7 changes during chemoradiotherapy and whether it affects survival.

A remark on this clone: The antigen it binds to is not known. At one of its ends the junction is not consistent with the germline gene, which may arise from a read error.

The library was obtained by the immunoSEQ multiplex PCR assay. The clones in this table, taken by TCRdb from immuneACCESS, are in-frame only. Not every clone is retained; where verified, under half of the shortfall comes from an unresolved V gene, and the cause of the rest is unknown. This sample gives roughly 19,000 clones in total; around 86% of them show up just once. The ten largest clonotypes hold 4% to 5.5% of the sample. Repertoires were sampled repeatedly over the course of chemoradiotherapy so that clonal expansion in the tumor microenvironment could be followed. For CDR1 and CDR2, the germline V gene lists SGHVT and SQSDAQ. There are 14 amino acids in the CDR3, from cysteine to phenylalanine inclusive. Only the CDR3 portion is preserved as DNA: 42 bases, with reading frame beginning at the first base. General study outcomes and caveats: Expansion of candidate HPV-specific clones and E7-related TCR motifs was observed in the tumor microenvironment during treatment, whereas no such expansion was observed for non-HPV-specific T cells. Only a couple of HPV16-positive patients were used to derive the functional definition of HPV-specific T cells, and the survival association was reported for HPV16-positive patients. Improved recurrence-free survival in HPV16-positive patients was associated with expansion of HPV-responsive T cells during chemoradiotherapy.

The input for sequencing was blood, taken from a patient who underwent chemoradiotherapy. The TCR sequence derives from a human donor with HPV-associated anogenital cancer. In this chain, TRBV7-4 is recombined with TRBJ2-3; no D gene call is confident. The DNA sequence is given as TGTGCCAGCAGCTTAGCCCACGGGTCAGATACGCGGTATTTT. This encodes CASSLAHGSDTRYF.